These T cell receptor beta chains were read from a single sample in a study of T cell changes during pregnancy in multiple sclerosis. Only in-frame clones appear in the TCRdb table, and some are missing; sequencing was by immunoSEQ multiplex PCR. The table shows about 53,000 clones, with roughly nine tenths occurring only once. This specimen consisted of CD8+ T cells from peripheral blood mononuclear cells, obtained before pregnancy. These receptors all stem from a female donor with multiple sclerosis, enrolled in a pregnancy study. CDR3s include the opening cysteine and the closing phenylalanine or tryptophan. The D gene is left open where the match is weak. Where a row states a size, it is once, few, many or the class of an expanded clone; other rows omit it.

d_gene,abundance,len,j_gene,v_gene,CDR3aa,CDR3nt
.,.,14,TRBJ2-5,TRBV4-3,CASSQDRGQETQYF,TGCGCCAGCAGCCAAGACAGGGGTCAAGAGACCCAGTACTTC
TRBD1,.,15,TRBJ1-4,TRBV9,CASSVQGALGEKLFF,TGTGCCAGCAGCGTACAGGGGGCTTTGGGTGAAAAACTGTTTTTT
.,.,14,TRBJ2-7,TRBV11-3,CASSHGDSAYEQYF,TGTGCCAGCAGTCATGGAGACAGCGCCTACGAGCAGTACTTC
TRBD1,.,16,TRBJ2-3,TRBV9,CASSPPDRGSTDTQYF,TGTGCCAGCAGCCCTCCGGACAGGGGTAGCACAGATACGCAGTATTTT
.,.,14,TRBJ2-3,TRBV9,CASSVATGSDTQYF,TGTGCCAGCAGCGTAGCTACGGGGTCAGATACGCAGTATTTT
.,once,17,TRBJ2-1,TRBV4-1,CASSQTDSSSSYNEQFF,TGCGCCAGCAGCCAGACCGACAGCTCGAGCTCCTACAATGAGCAGTTCTTC
.,.,17,TRBJ1-2,TRBV4-3,CASSRAHQADSNYGYTF,TGCGCCAGCAGCCGGGCCCACCAGGCAGACAGCAACTATGGCTACACCTTC
.,.,14,TRBJ1-5,TRBV27,CASSYSGANQPQHF,TGTGCCAGCAGTTACTCAGGGGCTAATCAGCCCCAGCATTTT
TRBD1,.,16,TRBJ1-2,TRBV29-1,CSVEGGAGGPLYGYTF,TGCAGCGTTGAAGGGGGGGCAGGGGGGCCCCTCTATGGCTACACCTTC
.,.,16,TRBJ2-7,TRBV5-1,CASSLTTETKAYEQYF,TGCGCCAGCAGCTTGACCACAGAGACTAAAGCCTACGAGCAGTACTTC
TRBD1,few,13,TRBJ1-5,TRBV6-1,CASRVDRDQPQHF,TGTGCCAGCAGAGTCGACAGGGATCAGCCCCAGCATTTT